These 17 T cell receptor beta chains were all obtained from the same sample, sequenced in a study of T-cell memory formation after mild COVID-19. A single record per CDR3 protein comes from TCRdb applying MiXCR to the 5' RACE reads. Here the sample spans around 29,000 distinct CDR3 sequences, around 15% being singletons. Sequences were obtained from PBMCs or a T cell subset sorted from them (not recorded which). The receptor set was obtained from an adult who had mild COVID-19 (a few samples of this study predate the infection). Cell type and time point are not known.

This clonotype has more than one count but fewer than ten. The chain uses TRBV5-4 and TRBJ1-5; D uncertain. CDR1 and CDR2 from the germline V gene are SGHNT and YYREEE (reference sequence). Trimming pared 2 bases from V and 2 bases from J, leaving 5 bases between. There are 13 residues in the CDR3. In DNA form, the CDR3 reads TGTGCCAGCAGCTTTGAAGGCAATCAGCCCCAGCATTTT. It specifies CASSFEGNQPQHF.

This clonotype came up a few times. This rearrangement joins TRBV27 to TRBJ2-4; 12 bases line up with TRBD2. Germline CDR1 MNHEY, CDR2 SMNVEV (reference sequence). With V trimmed by 3 bases and J by 0 bases, 6 bases remained unmatched. CDR3 length: 18 amino acids. The chain's CDR3 is CASSFAPGLAGAKNIQYF. In DNA form, the CDR3 reads TGTGCCAGCAGTTTTGCCCCGGGACTAGCGGGAGCCAAAAACATTCAGTACTTC.

This clonotype was observed a few times. This sequence joins TRBV24-1 and TRBJ2-5, with unresolved D. The CDR3 has 13 amino acids. The germline V and J ends were trimmed by 5 bases and 4 bases, with 10 bases remaining between them. From germline, CDR1 is KGHDR and CDR2 SFDVKD. The CDR3 spells CATSAFSAETQYF. The CDR3 DNA sequence: TGTGCCACCAGTGCGTTCAGCGCAGAGACCCAGTACTTC.

This clonotype showed up many times. The chain joins TRBV30 to TRBJ1-5; no definite D call. V lost 2 bases, J lost 0 bases, and 8 bases lay in between. The CDR3 runs 14 residues. Germline V gene lookup returns CDR1 GTSNPN and CDR2 SVGIG (reference sequence). CDR3 nucleotides: TGTGCCTGGAGTCAAGCTTATAGCAATCAGCCCCAGCATTTT. It yields the protein CAWSQAYSNQPQHF.

The chain links TRBV7-9 to TRBJ1-5; 8 bases map to TRBD1. CDR3 size: 14 residues. The ends lost 5 bases at V and 7 bases at J; junction bases unmatched: 7. Germline V gene lookup returns CDR1 SEHNR and CDR2 FQNEAQ (reference sequence). CDR3: CASSVTGVGQPQHF. The CDR3 coding sequence is TGTGCCAGCAGCGTGACAGGGGTAGGACAGCCCCAGCATTTT.

This clonotype is labeled medium-sized. The chain employs TRBV5-1 and TRBJ1-1; 8 nucleotides line up with TRBD1. Per the germline V gene, CDR1 is SGHRS and CDR2 is YFSETQ. The V gene end was trimmed by 4 bases and the J gene end by 0 bases; junction bases not matched to a gene: 2. The CDR3 totals 14 residues. The CDR3 reads CASSRTGMNTEAFF. The CDR3 DNA is TGCGCCAGCAGCAGGACAGGGATGAACACTGAAGCTTTCTTT.

This clonotype was observed a single time. This chain uses TRBV5-1 with TRBJ2-1; TRBD2 matches 11 bases. Germline V gives CDR1 SGHRS, CDR2 YFSETQ. The CDR3 is 16 residues long. Trimming removed 4 bases from V and 4 bases from J; junction bases left unmatched: 7. The CDR3 is CASSTHLAGGYNEQFF. CDR3 DNA: TGCGCCAGCAGCACGCATCTAGCGGGAGGTTACAATGAGCAGTTCTTC.

The J gene is TRBJ1-4, the V gene TRBV9; TRBD1 matches 7 bases. This CDR3 is built from 13 residues. Trimming removed 0 bases from V and 14 bases from J; junction bases left unmatched: 7. Germline CDR1 reads SGDLS; CDR2 reads YYNGEE. The CDR3, as DNA: TGTGCCAGCAGCGTAGGAGGAGGGACAGATCTGTTTTTT. Residues: CASSVGGGTDLFF.

This clonotype was detected ten times or more. The chain uses TRBV20-1 and TRBJ2-1, with D maybe TRBD2 (5 bases). Germline V lookup: CDR1 DFQATT, CDR2 SNEGSKA (reference sequence). The CDR3 spans 12 residues. Trimming stripped 8 bases from V and 4 bases from J, with 12 bases between. CDR3 sequence (DNA): TGCAGTACCCCGAGACTATACAATGAGCAGTTCTTC. Its protein is CSTPRLYNEQFF.

Many counts were recorded for this clonotype. V gene TRBV6-5 combines with J gene TRBJ1-5; 10 nucleotides agree with TRBD1. Looked up from germline, CDR1 is MNHEY and CDR2 is SVGAGI. The CDR3 covers 16 residues. Trimming took 8 bases from V and 0 from J; bases not matched to a gene: 7. CDR3 in amino acids: CASRTGGAYSNQPQHF. The CDR3 nucleotides are TGTGCCAGCCGGACAGGGGGTGCCTATAGCAATCAGCCCCAGCATTTT.

This clonotype was observed many times. The chain combines TRBV20-1 with TRBJ1-2; D gene ambiguous. The CDR3 consists of 12 residues. The V and J ends lost 3 bases and 7 bases respectively, with 12 bases between them. CDR1 is DFQATT, CDR2 SNEGSKA, per germline (reference sequence). The CDR3 nucleotides read TGCAGTGCTAGCATGGGGATTGGTGGCTACACCTTC. This sequence encodes CSASMGIGGYTF.

This chain links TRBV3-1 with TRBJ1-6; D gene unclear. Trimming left V 0 bases short and J 3 bases short, with 12 bases between. The CDR3 length is 17 residues. Germline V gives CDR1 LGHDT, CDR2 YNNKEL (reference sequence). The CDR3 protein is CASSQDSWVSYNSPLHF. CDR3 DNA sequence: TGTGCCAGCAGCCAAGATAGCTGGGTTAGCTATAATTCACCCCTCCACTTT.

By share, this clonotype counts as medium-sized. The chain has TRBV5-1 and TRBJ2-1; 13 bases map to TRBD2. Germline V gene data show CDR1 as SGHRS and CDR2 as YFSETQ. With V trimmed by 4 bases and J by 1 base, 5 bases remained unmatched. CDR3 size: 17 residues. CDR3 protein: CASSRTSGSPSYNEQFF. For the CDR3, the DNA is TGCGCCAGCAGCAGGACTAGCGGGAGTCCGTCCTACAATGAGCAGTTCTTC.

By its share, this clonotype is medium-sized. The rearrangement uses TRBV7-9 and TRBJ2-7, with D possibly matching TRBD1 (5 bases). This CDR3 is built from 14 residues. The germline V gene has CDR1 SEHNR and CDR2 FQNEAQ (reference sequence). The germline V and J ends were trimmed by 0 bases and 5 bases, with 11 bases remaining between them. For the CDR3, the DNA is TGTGCCAGCAGCTTAGCTCAGCAAGGGGACGAGCAGTACTTC. Translation gives CASSLAQQGDEQYF.

The V and J genes are TRBV18 and TRBJ2-5, with D perhaps assigned TRBD1 or TRBD2 (5 bases each). V was shortened by 3 bases and J by 0 bases, with 11 bases between the two germline ends. The germline V gene has CDR1 KGHSH and CDR2 LQKENI. The CDR3 runs 15 residues. The CDR3 loop reads CASSPSGLDQETQYF. The CDR3, as DNA: TGTGCCAGCTCACCGTCGGGGCTCGACCAAGAGACCCAGTACTTC.

V and J are TRBV5-1 and TRBJ2-7; 7 bases agree with TRBD2. The germline gives CDR1 SGHRS, CDR2 YFSETQ. The CDR3 is made up of 14 amino acids. V lost 4 bases, J lost 5 bases, and 9 bases stayed unmatched. CDR3 DNA: TGCGCCAGCAGCCCCGAGACTAGCTTCAACGAGCAGTACTTC. Amino acids: CASSPETSFNEQYF.

This clonotype has ten or more counts. The CDR3 loop reads CASSLAWTGQNTEAFF. Written as DNA, the CDR3 is TGCGCCAGCAGCTTGGCTTGGACAGGGCAGAACACTGAAGCTTTCTTT. The rearrangement joins TRBV5-1 to TRBJ1-1; 8 bases match TRBD1. Germline V gene sequence: CDR1 SGHRS, CDR2 YFSETQ. The CDR3 contains 16 residues. Germline trimming cut 0 bases from V and 1 base from J; bases unmatched to any gene: 5.